What follows describes a single T cell receptor beta chain. Antigen: not known. This table comes from immunoSEQ multiplex PCR, and its TCRdb copy is limited to in-frame clones, with some not included. This sample has tens of thousands of clones, with roughly 94% found just once. The data were obtained in a study of PD-1 blockade in classical Hodgkin lymphoma. Study-wide results and limits: Sources of repertoire differences remain undefined, possibly disease activity or prior therapy.

Time point specified: newly diagnosed, previously untreated cHL patient sample. The sequencing sample was made of peripheral blood mononuclear cells (PBMCs). The sequence was obtained from a human donor with classical Hodgkin lymphoma.

The CDR3 is CASSEGGRLAGYNEQFF. The CDR3 DNA follows: TGCGCCAGCAGTGAGGGGGGGAGACTTGCGGGGTACAATGAGCAGTTCTTC. This chain links TRBV10-2 with TRBJ2-1, with D possibly matching TRBD2 (6 bases). This CDR3 comprises 17 residues. CDR1 and CDR2 from the germline V gene are WSHSY and SAAADI. The V end was cut by 2 bases, the J end by 4 bases, with 18 bases between.